This T cell receptor beta chain was identified during a study of vaccination and CD4 T cells after COVID-19. Study summary: Specimens were obtained from three convalescent patients at day 14 and at days 161 to 241 post-vaccination.

An Oncomine TCR Beta short-read assay was used to sequence the DNA from cultured CD4+ T cells. One entry per CDR3 protein, called by TCRdb with MiXCR from the PCR reads. The sample lists roughly 26,000 distinct CDR3 sequences, roughly 38% occurring once. CDR3 length equals 13 residues. V shed 0 bases and J 12 bases; nucleotides not matched to a gene: 4. From germline, CDR1 is SGHAT and CDR2 FQNNGV. Time point indicated: late sampling 161 to 241 days after vaccination in a few convalescent patients. Documented treatment: 10-day PBMC culture with coronavirus spike peptide pools or control peptides (ViraFEST assay). This clonotype was seen more than once but under ten times. What it recognizes is unknown.

The TCR originated in a human donor who had recovered from COVID-19. The sample was CD4+ T cells from blood, cultured in vitro, taken about 7 months after SARS-CoV-2 vaccination. The chain is built from TRBV11-2 and TRBJ1-5; the match to TRBD1 covers 8 bases. This chain's CDR3 is CASSLDLRGHQHF. As DNA, the CDR3 is TGTGCCAGCAGCTTAGACCTCAGGGGGCACCAGCATTTT.